This TCR beta chain was captured by sequencing in a study of blood T cells in healthy people across ages. With regard to this clonotype: The antigen is unknown.

Between the trimmed V and J ends, which lost 5 bases and 4 bases, there was a span of 16 bases. The germline V gene encodes CDR1 SGHRS and CDR2 YFSETQ. The CDR3 is 15 amino acids. Combining a sample-barcoded 5' primer with a J-beta primer mix, a second PCR ran for roughly 6 to 12 cycles. A template-switch adaptor with 12 random nucleotides tagged each cDNA molecule. One entry per CDR3 protein results from TCRdb running MiXCR on the 5' RACE reads. The sample holds 660,000 or so distinct CDR3 sequences, 58% seen once. Per sample, extraction of total RNA gave at least 5 micrograms in every case. Overall study findings and caveats: Age advanced and TCR beta diversity per million T cells fell, roughly linearly. Fewer expanded clones and more diversity marked long-lived versus aged donors.

The sequencing sample was made of blood. The source of this sequence is a man aged 60-69 years in good health. The chain couples TRBV5-1 to TRBJ2-1; the D is unclear. The CDR3 protein is CASSRQGQGYNEQFF. The CDR3 coding sequence is TGCGCCAGCAGTCGCCAAGGCCAAGGTTACAATGAGCAGTTCTTC.